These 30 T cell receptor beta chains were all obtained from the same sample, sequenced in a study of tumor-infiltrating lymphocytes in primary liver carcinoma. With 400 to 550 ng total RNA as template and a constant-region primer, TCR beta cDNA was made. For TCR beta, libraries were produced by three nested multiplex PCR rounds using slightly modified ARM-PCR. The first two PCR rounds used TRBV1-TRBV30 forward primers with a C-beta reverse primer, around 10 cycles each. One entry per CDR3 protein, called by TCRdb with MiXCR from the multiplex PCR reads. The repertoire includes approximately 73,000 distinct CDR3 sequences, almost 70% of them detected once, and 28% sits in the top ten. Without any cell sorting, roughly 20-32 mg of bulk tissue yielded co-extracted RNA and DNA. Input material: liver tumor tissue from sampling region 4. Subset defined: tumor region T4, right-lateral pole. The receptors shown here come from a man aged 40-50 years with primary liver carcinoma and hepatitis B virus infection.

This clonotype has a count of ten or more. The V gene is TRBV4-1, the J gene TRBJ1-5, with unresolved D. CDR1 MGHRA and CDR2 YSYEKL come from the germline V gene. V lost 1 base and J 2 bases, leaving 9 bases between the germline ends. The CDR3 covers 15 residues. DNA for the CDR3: TGCGCCAGCAGCCAAGGTGGAGGAGGCAATCAGCCCCAGCATTTT. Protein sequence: CASSQGGGGNQPQHF.

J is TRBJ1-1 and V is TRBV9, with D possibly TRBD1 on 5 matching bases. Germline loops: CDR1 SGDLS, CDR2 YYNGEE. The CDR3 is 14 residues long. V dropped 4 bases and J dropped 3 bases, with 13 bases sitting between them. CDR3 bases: TGTGCCAGCAGCTTCCTAAGAGGGGACACTGAAGCTTTCTTT. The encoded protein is CASSFLRGDTEAFF.

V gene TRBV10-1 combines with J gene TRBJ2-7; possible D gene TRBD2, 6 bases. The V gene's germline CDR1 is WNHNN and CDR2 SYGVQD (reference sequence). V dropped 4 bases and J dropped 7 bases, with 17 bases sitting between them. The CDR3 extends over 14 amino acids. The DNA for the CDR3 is TGCGCCAGCAGTGGGGGTAGCGGAGACTATGAGCAGTACGTC. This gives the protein CASSGGSGDYEQYV.

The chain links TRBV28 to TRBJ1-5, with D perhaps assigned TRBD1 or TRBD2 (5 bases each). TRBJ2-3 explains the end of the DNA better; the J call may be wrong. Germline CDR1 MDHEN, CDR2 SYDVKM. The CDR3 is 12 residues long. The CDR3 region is CASSSSGALQYF. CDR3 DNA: TGTGCCAGCAGTTCCTCCGGGGCCCTCCAGTATTTT.

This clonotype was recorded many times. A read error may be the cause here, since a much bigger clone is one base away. The DNA of the CDR3 is TGTGCCAGCAGTTTCTACAGGGGGACCTCTGGAGCTTTCTTT. Its protein product is CASSFYRGTSGAFF. The chain carries TRBV6-5 and TRBJ1-1; 8 bases map to TRBD1. Germline V gene lookup returns CDR1 MNHEY and CDR2 SVGAGI. Trimming removed 4 bases from V and 10 bases from J; junction bases left unmatched: 11. The CDR3 has 14 residues.

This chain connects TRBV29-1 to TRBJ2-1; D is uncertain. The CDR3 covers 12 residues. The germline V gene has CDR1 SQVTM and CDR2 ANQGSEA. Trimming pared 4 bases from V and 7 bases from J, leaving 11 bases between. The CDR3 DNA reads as TGCAGCGTTGTTAAATTGGGGAATGAGCAGTTCTTC. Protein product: CSVVKLGNEQFF.

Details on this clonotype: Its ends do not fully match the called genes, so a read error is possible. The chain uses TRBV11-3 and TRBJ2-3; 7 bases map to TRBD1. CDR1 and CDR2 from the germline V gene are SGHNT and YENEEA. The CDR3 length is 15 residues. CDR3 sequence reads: CVSNLGGQPTDTQYF. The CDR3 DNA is TGTGTCAGCAACTTAGGGGGACAGCCCACAGATACACAGTATTTT.

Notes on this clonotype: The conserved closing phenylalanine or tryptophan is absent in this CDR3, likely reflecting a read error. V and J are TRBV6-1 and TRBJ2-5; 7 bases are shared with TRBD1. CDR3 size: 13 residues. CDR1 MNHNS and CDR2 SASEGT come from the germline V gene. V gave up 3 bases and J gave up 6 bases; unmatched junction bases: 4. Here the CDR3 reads CASSDVQGKTQYL. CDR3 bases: TGTGCCAGCAGTGATGTACAGGGGAAGACCCAGTACCTC.

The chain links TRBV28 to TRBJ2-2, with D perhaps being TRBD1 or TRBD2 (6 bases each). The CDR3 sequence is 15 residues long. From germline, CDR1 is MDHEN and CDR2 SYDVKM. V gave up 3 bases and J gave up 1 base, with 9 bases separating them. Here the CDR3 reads CASSFGGRNTGELFF. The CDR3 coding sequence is TGTGCCAGCAGTTTTGGGGGGCGGAACACCGGGGAGCTGTTTTTT.

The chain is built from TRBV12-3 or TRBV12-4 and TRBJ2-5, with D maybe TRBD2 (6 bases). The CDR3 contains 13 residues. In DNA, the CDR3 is TGTAGCAGCACCCGCCGGGAGAAAGAGACCCAGTACTTC. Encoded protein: CSSTRREKETQYF.

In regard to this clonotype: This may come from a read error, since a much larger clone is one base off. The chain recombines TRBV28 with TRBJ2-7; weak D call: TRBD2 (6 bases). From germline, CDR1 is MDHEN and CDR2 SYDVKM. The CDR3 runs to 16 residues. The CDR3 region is CTSSSTTGGYIREQYF. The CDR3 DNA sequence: TGTACCAGCAGTTCAACCACCGGGGGATATATAAGGGAGCAGTACTTC.

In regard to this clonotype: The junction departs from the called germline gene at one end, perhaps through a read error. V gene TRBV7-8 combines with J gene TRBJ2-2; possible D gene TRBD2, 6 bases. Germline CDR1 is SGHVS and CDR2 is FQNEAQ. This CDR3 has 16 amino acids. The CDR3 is CASNLAAQDYIGELFF. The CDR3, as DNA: TGTGCCAGCAACTTAGCCGCACAGGACTACATCGGGGAGCTGTTTTTT.

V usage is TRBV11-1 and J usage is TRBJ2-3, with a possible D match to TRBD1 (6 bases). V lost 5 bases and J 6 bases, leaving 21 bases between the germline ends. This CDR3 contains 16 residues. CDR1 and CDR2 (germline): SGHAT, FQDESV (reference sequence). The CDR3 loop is CASSRRGHYPPDTQYF. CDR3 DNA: TGTGCCAGCAGCCGCAGGGGTCACTATCCCCCTGATACGCAGTATTTT.

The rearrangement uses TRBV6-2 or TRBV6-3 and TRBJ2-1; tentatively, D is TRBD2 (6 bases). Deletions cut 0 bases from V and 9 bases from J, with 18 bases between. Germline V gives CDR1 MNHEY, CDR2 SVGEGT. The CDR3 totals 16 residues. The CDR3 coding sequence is TGTGCCAGCAGTTACTCGACAGCGGGTGGTTTTCTTGAGCAGTTCTTC. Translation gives CASSYSTAGGFLEQFF.

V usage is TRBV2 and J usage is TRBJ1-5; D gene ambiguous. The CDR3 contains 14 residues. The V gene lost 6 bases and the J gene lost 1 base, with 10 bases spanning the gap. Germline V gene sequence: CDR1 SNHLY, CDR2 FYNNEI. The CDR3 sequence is CASRPVESNQPQHF. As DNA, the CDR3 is TGTGCCAGCAGGCCCGTCGAGAGCAATCAGCCCCAGCATTTT.

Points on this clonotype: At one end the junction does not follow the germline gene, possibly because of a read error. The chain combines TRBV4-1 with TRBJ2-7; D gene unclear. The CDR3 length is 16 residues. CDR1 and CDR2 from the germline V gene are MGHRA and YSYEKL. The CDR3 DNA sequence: TGCGCCAGCAGTCAAGATTTTAACGGAAACTCCTACGAGCAGTACTTC. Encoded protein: CASSQDFNGNSYEQYF.

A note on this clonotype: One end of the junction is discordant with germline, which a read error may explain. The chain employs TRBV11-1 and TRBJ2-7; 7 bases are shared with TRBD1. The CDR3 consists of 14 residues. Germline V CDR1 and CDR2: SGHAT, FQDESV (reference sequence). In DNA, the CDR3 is TGTGCCAGCAACTTGGGGACAGACTTAAACGAGCAGTATTTC. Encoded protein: CASNLGTDLNEQYF.

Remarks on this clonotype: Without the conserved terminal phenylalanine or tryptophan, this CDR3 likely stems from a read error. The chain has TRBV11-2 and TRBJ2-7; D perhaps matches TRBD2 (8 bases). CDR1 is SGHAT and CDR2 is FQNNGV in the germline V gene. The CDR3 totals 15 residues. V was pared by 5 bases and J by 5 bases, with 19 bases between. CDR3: CASSQYPGGGHEQYI. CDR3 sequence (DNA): TGTGCCAGCAGCCAATATCCGGGAGGGGGCCACGAGCAGTACATC.

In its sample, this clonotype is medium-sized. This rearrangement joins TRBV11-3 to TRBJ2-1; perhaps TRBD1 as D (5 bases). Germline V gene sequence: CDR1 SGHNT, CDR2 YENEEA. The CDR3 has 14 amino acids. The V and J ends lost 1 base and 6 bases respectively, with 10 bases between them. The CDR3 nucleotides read TGTGCCAGCAGCTTAGTTGGGCAGGGCAATGAGCAGTTCTTC. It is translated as CASSLVGQGNEQFF.

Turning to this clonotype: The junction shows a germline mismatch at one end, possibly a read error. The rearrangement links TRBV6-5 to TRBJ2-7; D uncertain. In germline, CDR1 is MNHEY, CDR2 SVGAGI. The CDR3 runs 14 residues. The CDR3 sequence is CASSPSGSVNERYF. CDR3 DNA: TGTGCCAGCAGTCCCTCTGGTAGTGTTAACGAGCGGTACTTC.

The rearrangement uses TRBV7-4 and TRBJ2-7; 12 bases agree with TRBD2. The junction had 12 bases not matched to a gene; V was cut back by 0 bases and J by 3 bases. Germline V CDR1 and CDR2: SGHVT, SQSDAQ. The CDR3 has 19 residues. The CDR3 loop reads CASSLAALAGGVQNYEQYF. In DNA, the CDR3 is TGTGCCAGCAGCTTAGCGGCACTAGCGGGAGGAGTACAGAACTACGAGCAGTACTTC.

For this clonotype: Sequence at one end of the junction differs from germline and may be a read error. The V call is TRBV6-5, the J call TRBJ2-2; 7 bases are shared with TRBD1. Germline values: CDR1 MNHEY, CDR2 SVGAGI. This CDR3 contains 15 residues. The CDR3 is CSSSYGDLVTGELFF. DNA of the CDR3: TGTTCCAGCAGTTACGGTGACCTTGTCACAGGGGAACTGTTTTTT.

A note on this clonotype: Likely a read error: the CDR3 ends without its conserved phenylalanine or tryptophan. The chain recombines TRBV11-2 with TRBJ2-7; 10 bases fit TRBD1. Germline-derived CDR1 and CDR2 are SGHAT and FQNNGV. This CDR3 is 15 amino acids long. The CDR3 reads CASTSPGQGTYEQYL. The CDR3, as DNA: TGCGCCAGCACTTCACCGGGACAGGGGACCTACGAGCAGTACCTC.

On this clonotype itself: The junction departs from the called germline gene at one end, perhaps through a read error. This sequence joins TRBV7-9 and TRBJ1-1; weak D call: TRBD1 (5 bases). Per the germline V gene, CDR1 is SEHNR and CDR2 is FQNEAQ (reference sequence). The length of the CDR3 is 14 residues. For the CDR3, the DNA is TGTGCCAGCAGCTCGCCGGGAGGTGGGACTGAAACTTTCTTT. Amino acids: CASSSPGGGTETFF.

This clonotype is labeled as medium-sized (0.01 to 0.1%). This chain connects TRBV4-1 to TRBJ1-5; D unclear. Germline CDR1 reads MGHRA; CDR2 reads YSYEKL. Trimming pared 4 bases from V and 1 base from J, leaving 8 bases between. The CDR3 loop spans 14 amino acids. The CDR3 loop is CASSPSLSNQPQHF. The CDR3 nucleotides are TGCGCCAGCAGCCCCTCATTAAGCAATCAGCCCCAGCATTTT.

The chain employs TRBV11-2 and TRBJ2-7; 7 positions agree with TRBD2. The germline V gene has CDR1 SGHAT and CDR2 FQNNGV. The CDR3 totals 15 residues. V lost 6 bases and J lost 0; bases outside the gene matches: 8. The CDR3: CASSQSGASSYEQYF. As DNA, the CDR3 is TGTGCCAGCAGTCAGAGCGGGGCCAGCTCCTACGAGCAGTACTTC.

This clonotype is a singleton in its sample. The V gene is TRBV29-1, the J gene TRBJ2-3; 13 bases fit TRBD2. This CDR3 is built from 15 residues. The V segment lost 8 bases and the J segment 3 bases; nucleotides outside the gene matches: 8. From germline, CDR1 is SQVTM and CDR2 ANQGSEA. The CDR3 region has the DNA TGCAGCATGGACAGGACTAGCGGGAGAACAGATACGCAGTATTTT. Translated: CSMDRTSGRTDTQYF.

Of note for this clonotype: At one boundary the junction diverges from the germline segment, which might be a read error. CDR3 protein: CPSSRGLAGDSNTGELFF. DNA of the CDR3: TGTCCCAGCAGCAGGGGACTAGCGGGAGACTCGAACACCGGGGAGTTGTTTTTT. The chain combines TRBV5-5 with TRBJ2-2; 14 positions agree with TRBD2. There are 18 residues in the CDR3. Germline V gives CDR1 SGHKS, CDR2 YYEKEE (reference sequence).

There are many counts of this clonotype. The CDR3, as DNA: TGTGCCAGCAGAGACCGGGGGGATGAGCAGTTCTTC. It translates to CASRDRGDEQFF. J is TRBJ2-1 and V is TRBV6-1, with TRBD2 matching 7 bases. In germline, CDR1 is MNHNS, CDR2 SASEGT. Germline trimming cut 6 bases from V and 8 bases from J; bases unmatched to any gene: 4. This CDR3 contains 12 residues.

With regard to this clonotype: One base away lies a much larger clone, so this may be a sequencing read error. CDR3 nucleotide sequence: TGCGCCAGCAGTCCCGGGACCGTTCGCACCGGGGAGCTGTTTTTT. Translating it yields CASSPGTVRTGELFF. The chain couples TRBV5-1 to TRBJ2-2, with D perhaps matching TRBD1 or TRBD2 (5 bases each). The V gene lost 5 bases and the J gene lost 4 bases, with 15 bases spanning the gap. Germline assignment: CDR1 SGHRS and CDR2 YFSETQ. The CDR3 is 15 residues long.